This T cell receptor beta chain was profiled in a study of Ad26.COV2.S vaccination and SARS-CoV-2 variants. Regarding this clone: Its matching antigen is unknown.

Generated by immunoSEQ multiplex PCR, the TCRdb table keeps only in-frame clones and is missing some. The table lists approximately 400,000 clones, roughly 94% of them singletons. Overall study results and limits: Breadth, reportedly substantial, characterized the spike-specific CD8+ and CD4+ T cell responses after vaccination.

CDR1 is SEHNR and CDR2 is FQNEAQ in the germline V gene (reference sequence). This CDR3 is built from 15 residues. Trimming removed 3 bases from V and 0 bases from J, with 9 bases in between. The source is a human donor who had recovered from COVID-19. The rearrangement uses TRBV7-9 and TRBJ1-5; D is possibly TRBD1 (5 bases). The source material was peripheral blood, sampled after recovery from COVID-19. The CDR3 reads CASSLEGYSNQPQHF. The CDR3 coding sequence is TGTGCCAGCAGCTTGGAGGGGTATAGCAATCAGCCCCAGCATTTT.